Following are 27 T cell receptor beta chains from one sample sequenced in a study of T cells in localized non-small cell lung cancer. Data came from immunoSEQ multiplex PCR; TCRdb stores just in-frame clones and leaves some out. The table has roughly 71,000 clones, 86% seen once. The starting material was peripheral blood, obtained before any cancer treatment. These receptor sequences come from a male donor at least 60 years old with stage III squamous cell lung carcinoma.

The rearrangement joins TRBV2 to TRBJ2-5; D gene uncertain. Per germline, CDR1 SNHLY and CDR2 FYNNEI. V lost 5 bases and J lost 2, with 9 bases in between. The length of the CDR3 is 13 residues. CDR3 sequence (DNA): TGTGCCAGCAGTTCTCTGGAGCAAGAGACCCAGTACTTC. As protein: CASSSLEQETQYF. The variable domain in full, completed from reference TRBV2 and TRBJ2-5, reads EPEVTQTPSHQVTQMGQEVILRCVPISNHLYFYWYRQILGQKVEFLVSFYNNEISEKSEIFDDQFSVERPDGSNFTLKIRSTKLEDSAMYFCASSSLEQETQYFGPGTRLLVL.

This chain connects TRBV5-4 to TRBJ1-3; D gene unclear. The ends were cut back, 4 bases at V and 0 bases at J, with 14 bases in the middle. The CDR3 runs 16 residues. The germline CDR1 and CDR2 sequences are SGHNT and YYREEE (reference sequence). CDR3 sequence: CASSPGGSSSGNTIYF. The DNA for the CDR3 is TGTGCCAGCAGCCCCGGAGGGAGTAGCTCTGGAAACACCATATATTTT.

The V call is TRBV27, the J call TRBJ1-2; D gene unclear. CDR1 is MNHEY and CDR2 is SMNVEV in the germline V gene (reference sequence). There are 16 residues in the CDR3. V lost 0 bases to trimming and J lost 3 bases, with 14 bases between them. The CDR3 bases are TGTGCCAGCAGTTTATCGCTGCCCCGGAGTGACTATGGCTACACCTTC. It translates to CASSLSLPRSDYGYTF.

The chain has TRBV30 and TRBJ2-3; 9 bases agree with TRBD2. Germline-derived CDR1 and CDR2 are GTSNPN and SVGIG (reference sequence). The CDR3 is 14 amino acids. V trimming: 2 bases; J trimming: 6 bases; junction bases outside the gene matches: 6. CDR3 DNA sequence: TGTGCCTGGAGTAAGCGGGGGGCTTGGGATACGCAGTATTTT. This sequence encodes CAWSKRGAWDTQYF.

The chain has TRBV6-5 and TRBJ2-7, with 9 bases that match TRBD2. After removal of 7 bases from V and 0 bases from J, the junction contained 4 bases not matched to a gene. This CDR3 has 14 residues. Germline V gene lookup returns CDR1 MNHEY and CDR2 SVGAGI. In DNA form, the CDR3 reads TGTGCCAGCAAGGCGGGGGGGTACTCCTACGAGCAGTACTTC. This codes for CASKAGGYSYEQYF.

V and J are TRBV6-5 and TRBJ2-1, with TRBD1 matching over 7 bases. Germline V gives CDR1 MNHEY, CDR2 SVGAGI. The CDR3 totals 13 residues. J lost 4 bases, V lost 8 bases, and 5 bases had no gene match. The CDR3 spells CASGRDSYNEQFF. CDR3 DNA sequence: TGTGCCAGCGGCAGGGACAGTTACAATGAGCAGTTCTTC.

This sequence joins TRBV29-1 and TRBJ2-1; 8 bases match TRBD2. There are 15 residues in the CDR3. Germline V lookup: CDR1 SQVTM, CDR2 ANQGSEA. Germline trimming cut 1 base from V and 6 bases from J; bases unmatched to any gene: 8. The CDR3 coding sequence is TGCAGCGTTGAAGCAGAGAGCGGGGGAGCCAATGAGCAGTTCTTC. This encodes CSVEAESGGANEQFF.

This clone has just one count. The J gene is TRBJ2-7, the V gene TRBV7-2; D ambiguous. V was trimmed by 5 bases and J by 5 bases, leaving 13 bases between them. CDR1 and CDR2 (germline): SGHTA, FQGNSA. The CDR3 has 13 residues. CDR3 sequence reads: CASSPPGWDEQYF. CDR3 nucleotides: TGTGCCAGCAGCCCACCAGGCTGGGACGAGCAGTACTTC.

V usage is TRBV6-1 and J usage is TRBJ2-5; 8 bases align to TRBD1. The junction had 12 bases not matched to a gene; V was cut back by 4 bases and J by 2 bases. The germline gives CDR1 MNHNS, CDR2 SASEGT. CDR3 size: 17 residues. This CDR3 is CASSATLDRVGQETQYF. In nucleotides, the CDR3 is TGTGCCAGCAGTGCCACCCTGGACAGGGTGGGACAAGAGACCCAGTACTTC.

The chain is built from TRBV29-1 and TRBJ1-1; 7 bases fit TRBD1. Germline values: CDR1 SQVTM, CDR2 ANQGSEA. The CDR3 is made up of 14 amino acids. V lost 1 base, J lost 4 bases, and 6 bases stayed unmatched. CDR3 in DNA: TGCAGCGTTGAAGGTTTGTCAGGGGGCACTGAAGCTTTCTTT. Translated, it gives CSVEGLSGGTEAFF.

V is TRBV19 and J is TRBJ1-5; D uncertain. CDR1 LNHDA and CDR2 SQIVND come from the germline V gene (reference sequence). The V gene lost 8 bases and the J gene lost 4 bases, with 9 bases spanning the gap. The CDR3 runs to 12 residues. In nucleotides, the CDR3 is TGTGCCAGTGGAAGAATGAATCAGCCCCAGCATTTT. Amino acid sequence: CASGRMNQPQHF.

The chain is built from TRBV11-3 and TRBJ2-6, with TRBD1 matching over 8 bases. V lost 4 bases to trimming and J lost 0 bases; unmatched junction nucleotides: 8. CDR3 length equals 18 residues. The germline V gene has CDR1 SGHNT and CDR2 YENEEA. The CDR3, as DNA: TGTGCCAGCAGCTCACCCGGGACAGGCTACTCTGGGGCCAACGTCCTGACTTTC. The encoded protein is CASSSPGTGYSGANVLTF.

This rearrangement joins TRBV4-2 to TRBJ1-1, with no clear D. There are 16 residues in the CDR3. The V gene lost 1 base and the J gene lost 0 bases, with 12 bases spanning the gap. Germline CDR1 and CDR2: LGHNA and YNFKEQ. CDR3: CASSQAQAGMNTEAFF. The CDR3 nucleotides are TGTGCCAGCAGCCAAGCTCAGGCGGGAATGAACACTGAAGCTTTCTTT.

V usage is TRBV15 and J usage is TRBJ2-1; a weak D match, TRBD1 (5 bases). CDR1 is LNHNV and CDR2 is YYDKDF in the germline V gene (reference sequence). V was clipped by 4 bases and J by 3 bases, with 7 bases between them. CDR3 length: 13 residues. CDR3 sequence reads: CATSKTVYNEQFF. The CDR3 DNA reads TGTGCCACCAGCAAGACAGTCTACAATGAGCAGTTCTTC.

The chain couples TRBV6-1 to TRBJ1-5; D remains unclear. The CDR3 sequence is 15 residues long. The germline V gene encodes CDR1 MNHNS and CDR2 SASEGT. The V end was cut by 5 bases, the J end by 5 bases, with 16 bases between. The CDR3 DNA follows: TGTGCCAGCAGTACTCCCCTAGGGCACGATCAGCCCCAGCATTTT. It codes for CASSTPLGHDQPQHF.

The gene calls are TRBV6-1 and TRBJ2-5, with D possibly TRBD1 on 6 matching bases. The V end was cut by 2 bases, the J end by 7 bases, with 11 bases between. Germline V gives CDR1 MNHNS, CDR2 SASEGT. The CDR3 is 13 amino acids. Here the CDR3 DNA reads TGTGCCAGCAGTGAAAACAGGGTCGCGACCCAGTACTTC. Protein product: CASSENRVATQYF.

V is TRBV2 and J is TRBJ1-1; no definite D call. This CDR3 region has 13 residues. V dropped 7 bases and J dropped 0 bases, with 9 bases sitting between them. CDR1 and CDR2 (germline): SNHLY, FYNNEI. The CDR3 here is CASMTEMNTEAFF. The CDR3 region has the DNA TGTGCCAGCATGACGGAGATGAACACTGAAGCTTTCTTT.

The CDR3 protein is CASSRGDRISSYEQYF. CDR3 in DNA: TGCGCCAGCAGCCGTGGGGACAGAATTAGCTCCTACGAGCAGTACTTC. The chain uses TRBV5-1 and TRBJ2-7; the match to TRBD1 covers 7 bases. From germline, CDR1 is SGHRS and CDR2 YFSETQ. The CDR3 covers 16 residues. Losses at the gene ends were 4 bases for V and 0 bases for J; bases not matched to a gene: 10.

The chain has TRBV5-1 and TRBJ2-3; D tentatively fits TRBD1 or TRBD2 (5 bases each). Germline V gene sequence: CDR1 SGHRS, CDR2 YFSETQ. The CDR3 sequence is 14 residues long. Trimming took 5 bases from V and 0 from J, leaving 10 bases between them. CDR3 DNA: TGCGCCAGCAGTTCTGGGGACAGCACAGATACGCAGTATTTT. Protein: CASSSGDSTDTQYF. Drawing the rest from reference TRBV5-1 and TRBJ2-3, the complete variable domain is KAGVTQTPRYLIKTRGQQVTLSCSPISGHRSVSWYQQTPGQGLQFLFEYFSETQRNKGNFPGRFSGRQFSNSRSEMNVSTLELGDSALYLCASSSGDSTDTQYFGPGTRLTVL.

The chain links TRBV7-9 to TRBJ2-2, with 7 bases that match TRBD2. Looked up from germline, CDR1 is SEHNR and CDR2 is FQNEAQ (reference sequence). After removal of 5 bases from V and 3 bases from J, the junction contained 3 bases not matched to a gene. This CDR3 is built from 14 residues. CDR3 protein: CASSLTSDTGELFF. The CDR3 DNA follows: TGTGCCAGCAGCCTAACTAGCGACACCGGGGAGCTGTTTTTT.

The chain employs TRBV6-6 and TRBJ2-3; 9 positions agree with TRBD1. This CDR3 is built from 15 residues. V lost 6 bases, J lost 1 base, and 5 bases stayed unmatched. CDR1 is MNHNY and CDR2 is SVGAGI in the germline V gene (reference sequence). CDR3 loop: CASSFRTGGTDTQYF. Written as DNA, the CDR3 is TGTGCCAGCAGCTTCCGGACAGGGGGCACAGATACGCAGTATTTT.

The chain uses TRBV9 and TRBJ2-5; D tentatively reads TRBD1 or TRBD2 (5 bases each). Trimming cost V 3 bases and J 0 bases, with 6 bases left between them. The germline V gene encodes CDR1 SGDLS and CDR2 YYNGEE. This CDR3 has 13 residues. In DNA form, the CDR3 reads TGTGCCAGCAGCGAGGGACACCAAGAGACCCAGTACTTC. Its translation is CASSEGHQETQYF.

This clone was observed a handful of times. The chain is built from TRBV9 and TRBJ2-5, with D unresolved. V was trimmed by 1 base and J by 5 bases, leaving 9 bases between them. Germline V gene lookup returns CDR1 SGDLS and CDR2 YYNGEE. The CDR3 covers 13 residues. The DNA for the CDR3 is TGTGCCAGCAGCGTACCTGGGCGGGAGACCCAGTACTTC. It codes for CASSVPGRETQYF. Based on the CDR3 plus reference TRBV9 and TRBJ2-5, the full variable domain is DSGVTQTPKHLITATGQRVTLRCSPRSGDLSVYWYQQSLDQGLQFLIQYYNGEERAKGNILERFSAQQFPDLHSELNLSSLELGDSALYFCASSVPGRETQYFGPGTRLLVL.

The chain employs TRBV7-2 and TRBJ2-3, with 11 nucleotides matching TRBD1. After removal of 6 bases from V and 8 bases from J, the junction contained 7 bases not matched to a gene. The CDR3 is made up of 14 amino acids. In germline, CDR1 is SGHTA, CDR2 FQGNSA. CDR3 bases: TGTGCCAGCAGTTTGGACAGGGGGCAGGTTACGCAGTATTTT. This gives the protein CASSLDRGQVTQYF.

The V call is TRBV5-1, the J call TRBJ1-2, with D uncertain. V was shortened by 0 bases and J by 5 bases, with 11 bases between the two germline ends. Germline loops: CDR1 SGHRS, CDR2 YFSETQ. The length of the CDR3 is 14 residues. The DNA for the CDR3 is TGCGCCAGCAGCTTGGAGGTGGGGAGATATGGCTACACCTTC. Translation gives CASSLEVGRYGYTF.

The chain has TRBV15 and TRBJ1-2, with TRBD1 matching 9 bases. Trimming removed 5 bases from V and 5 bases from J; junction bases left unmatched: 0. The V gene's germline CDR1 is LNHNV and CDR2 YYDKDF (reference sequence). This CDR3 region has 12 residues. CDR3 nucleotide sequence: TGTGCCACCAGCGGACAGGGGTATGGCTACACCTTC. Translation gives CATSGQGYGYTF.

This chain connects TRBV21-1 to TRBJ1-6. TRBV21-1 is flagged as a pseudogene. The CDR3 has 15 amino acids. The CDR3 coding sequence is TGTGCCAGCAGCAAAGCGGGACCCTATAATTCACCCCTCCACTTT. Its protein product is CASSKAGPYNSPLHF.